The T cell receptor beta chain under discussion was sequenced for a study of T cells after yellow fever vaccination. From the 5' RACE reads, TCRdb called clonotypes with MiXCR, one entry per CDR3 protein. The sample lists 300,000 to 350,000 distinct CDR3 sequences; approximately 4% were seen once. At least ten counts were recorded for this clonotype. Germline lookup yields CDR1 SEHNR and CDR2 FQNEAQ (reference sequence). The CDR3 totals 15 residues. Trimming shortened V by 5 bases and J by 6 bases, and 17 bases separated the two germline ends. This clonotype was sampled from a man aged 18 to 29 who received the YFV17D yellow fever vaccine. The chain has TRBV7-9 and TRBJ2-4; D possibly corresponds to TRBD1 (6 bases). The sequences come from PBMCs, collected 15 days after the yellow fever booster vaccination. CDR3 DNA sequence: TGTGCCAGCAGCCCCCGACAGGAATTGGGAAACATTCAGTACTTC. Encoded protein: CASSPRQELGNIQYF.